These T cell receptor beta chains were read from a single sample in a study of blood T cell repertoires in COVID-19. Using immunoSEQ multiplex PCR, the repertoire was profiled, and TCRdb retains in-frame clones only, with some absent. The sample has around 270,000 clones, around 84% seen once; the top ten hold 4.2%. The sample was peripheral blood. The receptors shown here come from a man aged 55 to 70 with acute or convalescent COVID-19. The CDR3 runs from the conserved cysteine through the conserved F or W. Each record gives: CDR3 protein, CDR3 DNA, clone size, J gene, V gene, D gene. The D gene is left open where the match is weak. Clone size appears in some rows only: once, few, many, or a class for an expanded clone.

cdr3_aa: CASSLGGQGDHYPFYGYTF
cdr3_nt: TGTGCCAGCAGCTTAGGGGGACAGGGGGACCATTACCCATTCTATGGCTACACCTTC
clone_size: .
j_call: TRBJ1-2
v_call: TRBV7-8
d_call: TRBD1

cdr3_aa: CASRPARVTKNIQYF
cdr3_nt: TGTGCCAGCAGACCGGCCAGGGTAACCAAAAACATTCAGTACTTC
clone_size: once
j_call: TRBJ2-4
v_call: TRBV28
d_call: .

cdr3_aa: CASSLDRAAQPQHF
cdr3_nt: TGTGCCAGCAGTTTAGACAGGGCGGCGCAGCCCCAGCATTTT
clone_size: .
j_call: TRBJ1-5
v_call: TRBV28
d_call: TRBD1

cdr3_aa: CASSPPGRRVYEQFF
cdr3_nt: TGTGCCAGCAGCCCCCCCGGGAGGCGGGTTTATGAGCAGTTCTTC
clone_size: .
j_call: TRBJ2-1
v_call: TRBV9
d_call: TRBD2

cdr3_aa: CASSVLGLAGDEQFF
cdr3_nt: TGTGCCAGCAGCGTCCTGGGACTAGCGGGGGATGAGCAGTTCTTC
clone_size: .
j_call: TRBJ2-1
v_call: TRBV9
d_call: TRBD2

cdr3_aa: CASNQGLAGVQETQYF
cdr3_nt: TGTGCCAGCAACCAGGGACTAGCGGGGGTACAAGAGACCCAGTACTTC
clone_size: .
j_call: TRBJ2-5
v_call: TRBV2
d_call: TRBD2

cdr3_aa: CASSYRSGRDGYTF
cdr3_nt: TGTGCCAGCAGTTACCGCAGCGGACGAGATGGCTACACCTTC
clone_size: .
j_call: TRBJ1-2
v_call: TRBV6-6
d_call: .

cdr3_aa: CASSAGQCLSVTEAFF
cdr3_nt: TGTGCCAGCAGCGCGGGACAGTGTCTTTCAGTGACTGAAGCTTTCTTT
clone_size: .
j_call: TRBJ1-1
v_call: TRBV21-1
d_call: .

cdr3_aa: CASSSPRTGTGQETQYF
cdr3_nt: TGTGCCAGCAGTTCCCCCCGGACAGGTACGGGGCAAGAGACCCAGTACTTC
clone_size: .
j_call: TRBJ2-5
v_call: TRBV28
d_call: TRBD1

cdr3_aa: CASSPYRGNTGELFF
cdr3_nt: TGTGCCAGCAGTCCTTACAGGGGGAACACCGGGGAGCTGTTTTTT
clone_size: .
j_call: TRBJ2-2
v_call: TRBV28
d_call: TRBD1

cdr3_aa: CASRGQGGANSPLHF
cdr3_nt: TGTGCCAGTAGGGGACAGGGGGGAGCTAATTCACCCCTCCACTTT
clone_size: .
j_call: TRBJ1-6
v_call: TRBV19
d_call: TRBD1

cdr3_aa: CASSPGTGGGYTF
cdr3_nt: TGTGCCAGCTCACCGGGGACAGGGGGCGGCTACACCTTC
clone_size: .
j_call: TRBJ1-2
v_call: TRBV18
d_call: TRBD1

cdr3_aa: CASNLLGQGEQFF
cdr3_nt: TGCGCCAGCAACCTCCTCGGACAGGGTGAGCAGTTCTTC
clone_size: .
j_call: TRBJ2-1
v_call: TRBV5-1
d_call: TRBD1

cdr3_aa: CASSRQYTDTQYF
cdr3_nt: TGTGCCAGCAGCAGACAGTACACAGATACGCAGTATTTT
clone_size: .
j_call: TRBJ2-3
v_call: TRBV11-3
d_call: .

cdr3_aa: CASIRIAEKTDEQYF
cdr3_nt: TGTGCCAGCATCCGAATAGCGGAAAAAACCGACGAGCAGTACTTC
clone_size: few
j_call: TRBJ2-7
v_call: TRBV21-1
d_call: .

cdr3_aa: CASSTTRGQGTEAFF
cdr3_nt: TGTGCCAGCAGTACTACTAGGGGACAGGGCACTGAAGCTTTCTTT
clone_size: once
j_call: TRBJ1-1
v_call: TRBV2
d_call: TRBD1

cdr3_aa: CASSLTGGSSPLHF
cdr3_nt: TGCGCCAGCAGCTTGACCGGCGGTAGTTCACCCCTCCACTTT
clone_size: .
j_call: TRBJ1-6
v_call: TRBV5-1
d_call: .

cdr3_aa: CSADRYNQETQYF
cdr3_nt: TGCAGCGCGGACAGGTATAACCAAGAGACCCAGTACTTC
clone_size: .
j_call: TRBJ2-5
v_call: TRBV29-1
d_call: TRBD1

cdr3_aa: CASSQERSEQYF
cdr3_nt: TGCGCCAGCAGCCAAGAACGTAGCGAGCAGTACTTC
clone_size: .
j_call: TRBJ2-7
v_call: TRBV4-1
d_call: .

cdr3_aa: CASRAGANTGELFF
cdr3_nt: TGTGCCAGTCGAGCGGGGGCGAACACCGGGGAGCTGTTTTTT
clone_size: .
j_call: TRBJ2-2
v_call: TRBV6-5
d_call: TRBD2

cdr3_aa: CASSPPRRGIDRGETQYF
cdr3_nt: TGTGCCAGCAGCCCACCAAGGCGCGGGATAGATCGGGGGGAGACCCAGTACTTC
clone_size: .
j_call: TRBJ2-5
v_call: TRBV7-9
d_call: .

cdr3_aa: CASTGTGGNQPQHF
cdr3_nt: TGTGCCAGTACCGGGACAGGGGGTAATCAGCCCCAGCATTTT
clone_size: few
j_call: TRBJ1-5
v_call: TRBV19
d_call: TRBD1

cdr3_aa: CASSQTEGSYEQYF
cdr3_nt: TGTGCCAGCTCACAGACAGAAGGCTCCTACGAGCAGTACTTC
clone_size: .
j_call: TRBJ2-7
v_call: TRBV18
d_call: .

cdr3_aa: CASSLSQGGTEAFF
cdr3_nt: TGTGCCAGCAGTTTATCACAGGGTGGCACTGAAGCTTTCTTT
clone_size: .
j_call: TRBJ1-1
v_call: TRBV27
d_call: .

cdr3_aa: CASRYRANTGELFF
cdr3_nt: TGTGCCAGCAGGTACAGGGCGAACACCGGGGAGCTGTTTTTT
clone_size: .
j_call: TRBJ2-2
v_call: TRBV2
d_call: .

cdr3_aa: CASRGTGALGKLFF
cdr3_nt: TGTGCCAGCAGGGGGACAGGGGCCCTAGGGAAACTGTTTTTT
clone_size: .
j_call: TRBJ1-4
v_call: TRBV2
d_call: TRBD1

cdr3_aa: CASSFRDREHGYTF
cdr3_nt: TGTGCCAGCAGCTTTCGGGACAGGGAGCATGGCTACACCTTC
clone_size: .
j_call: TRBJ1-2
v_call: TRBV5-8
d_call: TRBD1

cdr3_aa: CASSTGQFWTNEKLFF
cdr3_nt: TGTGCCAGTAGTACGGGACAGTTCTGGACTAATGAAAAACTGTTTTTT
clone_size: .
j_call: TRBJ1-4
v_call: TRBV19
d_call: TRBD1

cdr3_aa: CASTLEAGDNGYTF
cdr3_nt: TGCGCCAGCACACTAGAGGCGGGGGATAATGGCTACACCTTC
clone_size: few
j_call: TRBJ1-2
v_call: TRBV5-1
d_call: .

cdr3_aa: CASSETGNQNTEAFF
cdr3_nt: TGTGCCAGCAGCGAGACAGGGAACCAAAACACTGAAGCTTTCTTT
clone_size: .
j_call: TRBJ1-1
v_call: TRBV9
d_call: TRBD1

cdr3_aa: CASSLSGTGRAEQYF
cdr3_nt: TGTGCCAGCAGTCTCTCCGGGACAGGGAGAGCCGAGCAGTACTTC
clone_size: .
j_call: TRBJ2-7
v_call: TRBV28
d_call: TRBD1

cdr3_aa: CASSRNRAGFISYNEQFF
cdr3_nt: TGTGCCAGCAGCAGGAACCGTGCGGGATTCATCTCCTACAATGAGCAGTTCTTC
clone_size: .
j_call: TRBJ2-1
v_call: TRBV5-6
d_call: .

cdr3_aa: CATGTGGANVLTF
cdr3_nt: TGTGCCACCGGAACAGGGGGGGCCAACGTCCTGACTTTC
clone_size: .
j_call: TRBJ2-6
v_call: TRBV7-3
d_call: .

cdr3_aa: CASSQVRRGGKSSYNSPLHF
cdr3_nt: TGCGCCAGCAGCCAAGTTCGTAGGGGGGGGAAGAGCTCCTATAATTCACCCCTCCACTTT
clone_size: .
j_call: TRBJ1-6
v_call: TRBV4-1
d_call: .

cdr3_aa: CASSPFWGGTTDTQYF
cdr3_nt: TGTGCCAGCAGCCCCTTTTGGGGGGGGACGACAGATACGCAGTATTTT
clone_size: .
j_call: TRBJ2-3
v_call: TRBV9
d_call: TRBD2